A single sample gave rise to the 28 T cell receptor beta chains below, sequenced in a study of a mutant IDH1 vaccine in newly diagnosed glioma. This sample's time point: week 47, end of study. The content of each vaccine dose was 300 ug of mutant IDH1 20-mer peptide, and topical imiquimod accompanied it. Here immunoSEQ multiplex PCR was the method, and the copy in TCRdb shows in-frame clones only, minus some. The profile shows some 40,000 clones, over 70% of them singletons. For these TCRs, the target antigens are not known. Sample: PBMCs, taken from a glioma patient whose treatment included an IDH1 peptide vaccine. The receptors come from a man between 35 and 55 years old with glioma.

This chain joins TRBV6-6 and TRBJ1-2; weak D call: TRBD1 (6 bases). Germline CDR1 reads MNHNY; CDR2 reads SVGAGI (reference sequence). The CDR3 has 13 residues. V was trimmed by 4 bases and J by 8 bases, leaving 14 bases between them. CDR3 coding DNA: TGTGCCAGCAGTTCAACAGGGCGTGGAGGCTACACCTTC. It codes for CASSSTGRGGYTF.

The genes are TRBV6-1 and TRBJ2-2; weak D call: TRBD2 (5 bases). The CDR3 totals 15 residues. The germline gives CDR1 MNHNS, CDR2 SASEGT. The V gene lost 7 bases and the J gene lost 3 bases, with 15 bases spanning the gap. CDR3 nucleotides: TGTGCCAGCACGAGGGCCCAAGGAGACACCGGGGAGCTGTTTTTT. It translates to CASTRAQGDTGELFF.

J is TRBJ1-2 and V is TRBV9; 9 bases align to TRBD1. The germline V gene has CDR1 SGDLS and CDR2 YYNGEE. J was trimmed by 2 bases and V by 2 bases; bases with no gene match: 7. There are 16 residues in the CDR3. CDR3: CASSVTPGQGNYGYTF. The CDR3 region has the DNA TGTGCCAGCAGCGTGACCCCGGGACAGGGAAACTATGGCTACACCTTC.

The J gene is TRBJ2-2, the V gene TRBV6-6; TRBD2 matches 7 bases. V was pared by 3 bases and J by 4 bases, with 5 bases of the junction left unmatched. The germline V gene encodes CDR1 MNHNY and CDR2 SVGAGI (reference sequence). The CDR3 extends over 15 amino acids. The CDR3 coding sequence is TGTGCCAGCAGTTATCGCGAGCGGGGCACCGGGGAGCTGTTTTTT. Residues: CASSYRERGTGELFF.

The genes are TRBV5-1 and TRBJ1-6; TRBD1 is a possible D gene (5 bases). The ends were cut back, 1 base at V and 0 bases at J, with 14 bases in the middle. CDR1 and CDR2 from the germline V gene are SGHRS and YFSETQ. The CDR3 extends over 18 amino acids. CDR3 DNA sequence: TGCGCCAGCAGCTTGATTTGGGGACGGACCTCCTATAATTCACCCCTCCACTTT. Its protein product is CASSLIWGRTSYNSPLHF.

This chain connects TRBV10-2 to TRBJ1-1, with D unclear. V lost 2 bases, J lost 0 bases, and 10 bases lay in between. Germline values: CDR1 WSHSY, CDR2 SAAADI. The CDR3 totals 15 residues. CDR3 sequence reads: CASSETAGLNTEAFF. Here the CDR3 DNA reads TGCGCCAGCAGTGAGACTGCGGGCTTGAACACTGAAGCTTTCTTT.

The CDR3 here is CASTPSSSSYNEQFF. The CDR3 nucleotides are TGTGCCAGCACCCCCTCGTCTAGCTCCTACAATGAGCAGTTCTTC. The chain recombines TRBV2 with TRBJ2-1; D is undetermined. The CDR3 spans 15 residues. Trimming cost V 7 bases and J 0 bases, with 13 bases left between them. In germline, CDR1 is SNHLY, CDR2 FYNNEI.

The gene calls are TRBV5-1 and TRBJ2-2, with 7 bases fitting TRBD1. With 4 bases clipped from V and 5 bases from J, the junction kept 11 bases outside the gene matches. The CDR3 consists of 16 residues. The germline gives CDR1 SGHRS, CDR2 YFSETQ. The CDR3 spells CASSPKYQGETGELFF. The CDR3, as DNA: TGCGCCAGCAGCCCTAAATACCAGGGGGAAACCGGGGAGCTGTTTTTT.

V is TRBV18 and J is TRBJ2-4, with D possibly being TRBD1 or TRBD2 (6 bases each). V was trimmed by 3 bases and J by 9 bases, leaving 15 bases between them. The CDR3 contains 14 residues. Germline V gene lookup returns CDR1 KGHSH and CDR2 LQKENI. CDR3 sequence reads: CASSPQDKGGIQYF. The CDR3 coding sequence is TGTGCCAGCTCACCCCAAGACAAGGGGGGCATTCAGTACTTC.

The chain combines TRBV28 with TRBJ1-3; D is unclear. The germline CDR1 and CDR2 sequences are MDHEN and SYDVKM. The CDR3 extends over 16 amino acids. Trimming took 5 bases from V and 3 from J, leaving 17 bases between them. The CDR3 loop is CASSPIISSGGNTIYF. The CDR3 coding sequence is TGTGCCAGCAGTCCAATAATATCAAGTGGTGGAAACACCATATATTTT.

By proportion, this clone is medium-sized. This chain uses TRBV6-6 with TRBJ1-2, with TRBD1 matching over 7 bases. The CDR3 is 15 residues long. Germline CDR1 and CDR2: MNHNY and SVGAGI (reference sequence). V dropped 4 bases and J dropped 1; count of bases not matched to a gene: 6. CDR3 amino acids: CASSSTGRINYGYTF. The CDR3 nucleotides read TGTGCCAGCAGTTCGACAGGGAGGATTAACTATGGCTACACCTTC.

The CDR3 DNA reads as TGTGCCAGCAGCTTGGTCACAGGGGGCGCGATGGCTAACTATGGCTACACCTTC. Translation gives CASSLVTGGAMANYGYTF. The rearrangement uses TRBV5-6 and TRBJ1-2, with TRBD1 matching over 9 bases. This CDR3 has 18 amino acids. Per the germline V gene, CDR1 is SGHDT and CDR2 is YYEEEE. V dropped 0 bases and J dropped 0; count of bases not matched to a gene: 9.

The rearrangement joins TRBV6-4 to TRBJ2-2; 9 nucleotides align to TRBD2. The V segment lost 0 bases and the J segment 3 bases; nucleotides outside the gene matches: 8. Germline V lookup: CDR1 MRHNA, CDR2 SNTAGT. The CDR3 totals 18 residues. The CDR3 spells CASSDSAWAGGDTGELFF. The CDR3, as DNA: TGTGCCAGCAGTGACTCGGCTTGGGCGGGAGGGGACACCGGGGAGCTGTTTTTT.

The chain joins TRBV11-2 to TRBJ1-1; D remains ambiguous. The CDR3 is 15 amino acids. Trimming took off 1 base at V and 0 bases at J, with 9 bases between the two ends. CDR1 is SGHAT and CDR2 is FQNNGV in the germline V gene. The CDR3 reads CASSLAAGVNTEAFF. The CDR3 bases are TGTGCCAGCAGCTTAGCGGCCGGCGTGAACACTGAAGCTTTCTTT.

The V and J genes are TRBV9 and TRBJ2-5; D assignment may be TRBD1 or TRBD2 (6 bases each). This CDR3 region has 14 residues. The V gene lost 4 bases and the J gene lost 5 bases, with 15 bases spanning the gap. Germline lookup yields CDR1 SGDLS and CDR2 YYNGEE. The CDR3, as DNA: TGTGCCAGCAGCCCAGTGGGGGGCCGGGAGACCCAGTACTTC. Its protein product is CASSPVGGRETQYF.

The chain carries TRBV4-2 and TRBJ1-2; D gene ambiguous. The CDR3 contains 17 residues. Looked up from germline, CDR1 is LGHNA and CDR2 is YNFKEQ. V was cut by 1 base and J by 2 bases, with 17 bases left in between. CDR3 nucleotides: TGTGCCAGCAGCCAAGGGCAGGCCATACGGAGGAACTATGGCTACACCTTC. This sequence encodes CASSQGQAIRRNYGYTF.

The rearrangement links TRBV19 to TRBJ2-1, with 8 bases lining up with TRBD1. The CDR3 is made up of 14 amino acids. J was trimmed by 6 bases and V by 4 bases; bases with no gene match: 5. CDR1 LNHDA and CDR2 SQIVND come from the germline V gene (reference sequence). The CDR3 is CASSTQGARNEQFF. CDR3 nucleotide sequence: TGTGCCAGTAGTACGCAGGGGGCCCGCAATGAGCAGTTCTTC.

This chain links TRBV11-3 with TRBJ2-2; D not resolved. Germline values: CDR1 SGHNT, CDR2 YENEEA. V was cut by 0 bases and J by 6 bases, with 8 bases left in between. The CDR3 is 14 amino acids. The CDR3 DNA follows: TGTGCCAGCAGCTTAGATCAGTGGGCCGGGGAGCTGTTTTTT. Its translation is CASSLDQWAGELFF.

The table lists this clone with a few counts. The chain has TRBV7-9 and TRBJ2-3; D possibly corresponds to TRBD1 (6 bases). V dropped 5 bases and J dropped 1 base, with 13 bases sitting between them. Germline assignment: CDR1 SEHNR and CDR2 FQNEAQ (reference sequence). This CDR3 has 15 residues. CDR3: CASSDSGAGTDTQYF. The CDR3 coding sequence is TGTGCCAGCAGCGATTCAGGGGCCGGCACAGATACGCAGTATTTT. The full variable domain, with the rest looked up from reference TRBV7-9 and TRBJ2-3, is DTGVSQNPRHKITKRGQNVTFRCDPISEHNRLYWYRQTLGQGPEFLTYFQNEAQLEKSRLLSDRFSAERPKGSFSTLEIQRTEQGDSAMYLCASSDSGAGTDTQYFGPGTRLTVL.

The V gene is TRBV30, the J gene TRBJ1-2; D ambiguous. The CDR3 loop spans 10 amino acids. The germline gives CDR1 GTSNPN, CDR2 SVGIG (reference sequence). Trimming left V 3 bases short and J 6 bases short, with 5 bases between. The CDR3 DNA follows: TGTGCCTGGAGACCGGATGGCTACACCTTC. Translated, it gives CAWRPDGYTF.

V gene TRBV25-1 combines with J gene TRBJ1-1; D remains ambiguous. Germline lookup yields CDR1 MGHDK and CDR2 SYGVNS. The CDR3 has 14 amino acids. V gave up 6 bases and J gave up 1 base, with 12 bases separating them. The DNA for the CDR3 is TGTGCCAGCAGGGCACGAGGCGGGAACACTGAAGCTTTCTTT. Translating gives CASRARGGNTEAFF.

This rearrangement joins TRBV7-2 to TRBJ2-5; D possibly matches TRBD1 or TRBD2 (5 bases each). The CDR3 is made up of 12 amino acids. The germline CDR1 and CDR2 sequences are SGHTA and FQGNSA. Trimming took 4 bases from V and 11 from J, leaving 14 bases between them. The CDR3 loop reads CASSSFTWGQYF. DNA for the CDR3: TGTGCCAGCAGCTCCTTTACTTGGGGGCAGTACTTC.

V and J are TRBV29-1 and TRBJ1-5; 8 bases match TRBD1. Trimming at V came to 6 bases and at J to 4 bases, leaving 5 bases not matched to a gene. CDR1 SQVTM and CDR2 ANQGSEA come from the germline V gene. The CDR3 loop spans 13 amino acids. CDR3 DNA sequence: TGCAGCGTCGGACAGGGACAGAATCAGCCCCAGCATTTT. Encoded protein: CSVGQGQNQPQHF.

The gene calls are TRBV11-3 and TRBJ2-1; 7 nucleotides align to TRBD2. V dropped 2 bases and J dropped 8; count of bases not matched to a gene: 9. The CDR3 consists of 15 residues. Germline V gene sequence: CDR1 SGHNT, CDR2 YENEEA. The chain's CDR3 is CASSLTLAAYDEQFF. The DNA for the CDR3 is TGTGCCAGCAGCTTAACGCTAGCGGCGTATGATGAGCAGTTCTTC.

The V and J genes are TRBV9 and TRBJ2-1; TRBD2 agrees at 10 bases. The CDR3 extends over 15 amino acids. Germline lookup yields CDR1 SGDLS and CDR2 YYNGEE. The junction had 13 bases not matched to a gene; V was cut back by 6 bases and J by 10 bases. CDR3 sequence reads: CASTKTGPSGGEQFF. For the CDR3, the DNA is TGTGCCAGCACCAAAACCGGGCCTAGCGGGGGCGAGCAGTTCTTC. The full variable domain, completed using reference TRBV9 and TRBJ2-1, is DSGVTQTPKHLITATGQRVTLRCSPRSGDLSVYWYQQSLDQGLQFLIQYYNGEERAKGNILERFSAQQFPDLHSELNLSSLELGDSALYFCASTKTGPSGGEQFFGPGTRLTVL.

A single count supports this clone. The J gene is TRBJ2-7, the V gene TRBV6-1; TRBD1 is a possible D gene (5 bases). The CDR3 has 14 amino acids. Trimming cost V 6 bases and J 0 bases, with 12 bases left between them. Germline V gives CDR1 MNHNS, CDR2 SASEGT. The CDR3 region has the DNA TGTGCCAGCAGGGAACAGGAGAGCTCCTACGAGCAGTACTTC. Translating it yields CASREQESSYEQYF.

V and J are TRBV15 and TRBJ2-5; D tentatively reads TRBD1 or TRBD2 (6 bases each). V gave up 0 bases and J gave up 6 bases, with 14 bases separating them. Germline CDR1 is LNHNV and CDR2 is YYDKDF (reference sequence). The CDR3 covers 15 residues. This chain's CDR3 is CATSRDREGGKTQYF. The DNA of the CDR3 is TGTGCCACCAGCAGAGATCGGGAAGGGGGGAAGACCCAGTACTTC.

The rearrangement links TRBV6-4 to TRBJ2-3; D is ambiguous. Germline V CDR1 and CDR2: MRHNA, SNTAGT. Trimming took off 3 bases at V and 4 bases at J, with 8 bases between the two ends. This CDR3 has 13 residues. CDR3 DNA sequence: TGTGCCAGCAGTGATAGTTCGGCAGATACGCAGTATTTT. This codes for CASSDSSADTQYF.